This TCR beta chain comes out of a study of control samples from healthy donors and cancer patients. Method: immunoSEQ multiplex PCR; TCRdb's copy keeps in-frame clones and lacks some. The sample holds under 150,000 clones, approximately 90% seen once. Sequencing was done on a sample of blood. The clonotype originates from a woman aged 25-40 years in good health.

This chain's CDR3 is CASRGDWAYNEQFF. The DNA of the CDR3 is TGTGCCAGCAGAGGGGACTGGGCCTACAATGAGCAGTTCTTC. The J gene is TRBJ2-1, the V gene TRBV7-9; the D gene is possibly TRBD2 (6 bases). This CDR3 region has 14 residues. Trimming took off 6 bases at V and 2 bases at J, with 11 bases between the two ends. CDR1 is SEHNR and CDR2 is FQNEAQ in the germline V gene (reference sequence).